These 18 T cell receptor beta chains came from one sample sequenced in a study of blood T cell repertoires in COVID-19. Assay: immunoSEQ multiplex PCR; the TCRdb copy retains only in-frame clones and omits some. The table has roughly 180,000 clones, 86% seen once. Sample: peripheral blood. These receptors originate from a woman younger than 45 with active or convalescent COVID-19.

The chain employs TRBV29-1 and TRBJ1-2, with D tentatively TRBD1 (6 bases). The CDR3 is 15 amino acids. Germline CDR1 SQVTM, CDR2 ANQGSEA. V was clipped by 3 bases and J by 2 bases, with 16 bases between them. Here the CDR3 reads CSVDQQGKGNYGYTF. The CDR3, as DNA: TGCAGCGTTGACCAACAGGGAAAAGGGAACTATGGCTACACCTTC.

The chain couples TRBV28 to TRBJ1-2, with D possibly matching TRBD1 (6 bases). The germline V and J ends were trimmed by 6 bases and 5 bases, with 10 bases remaining between them. This CDR3 has 12 residues. CDR1 and CDR2 from the germline V gene are MDHEN and SYDVKM. The CDR3 region is CASSRTVYGYTF. CDR3 coding DNA: TGTGCCAGCAGCCGGACAGTTTATGGCTACACCTTC.

J is TRBJ2-5 and V is TRBV28; 8 positions agree with TRBD2. The germline gives CDR1 MDHEN, CDR2 SYDVKM. The CDR3 runs 14 residues. V lost 4 bases to trimming and J lost 4 bases; unmatched junction nucleotides: 5. CDR3 sequence (DNA): TGTGCCAGCAGTTGGACTAGCCGGATAGAGACCCAGTACTTC. Protein: CASSWTSRIETQYF.

This chain joins TRBV25-1 and TRBJ1-4; maybe TRBD1 (6 bases). The germline V gene encodes CDR1 MGHDK and CDR2 SYGVNS. The CDR3 consists of 15 residues. V was cut by 0 bases and J by 7 bases, with 12 bases left in between. CDR3 loop: CASSEYGGRAEKLFF. The CDR3 DNA sequence: TGTGCCAGCAGTGAATACGGGGGGCGCGCTGAAAAACTGTTTTTT.

The chain combines TRBV3-1 (or the pseudogene TRBV3-2) with TRBJ1-2; D possibly corresponds to TRBD1 (5 bases). Germline loops: CDR1 LGHDT, CDR2 YNNKEL (reference sequence). Trimming took 4 bases from V and 4 from J, leaving 10 bases between them. This CDR3 contains 13 residues. Written as DNA, the CDR3 is TGTGCCAGCAGCCTGGGGGGGGGCTATGGCTACACCTTC. It translates to CASSLGGGYGYTF.

The gene calls are TRBV6-7 and TRBJ2-6, with D perhaps matching TRBD1 (5 bases). TRBV6-7 is identified as an open reading frame with a role that is uncertain. The ends were cut back, 5 bases at V and 2 bases at J, with 10 bases in the middle. This CDR3 is 15 amino acids long. As DNA, the CDR3 is TGTGCCAGCAGTCCAGGGTATCCTGGGGCCAACGTCCTGACTTTC. Translating gives CASSPGYPGANVLTF.

V and J are TRBV5-5 and TRBJ1-6, with 9 bases identical to TRBD1. The CDR3 loop spans 15 amino acids. V dropped 4 bases and J dropped 8; count of bases not matched to a gene: 7. Germline V gives CDR1 SGHKS, CDR2 YYEKEE (reference sequence). The CDR3 DNA sequence: TGTGCCAGCAGCATAACGACAGGGGGGGATTCACCCCTCCACTTT. This sequence encodes CASSITTGGDSPLHF.

The rearrangement uses TRBV7-2 and TRBJ1-5, with TRBD1 as a possible D gene (5 bases). CDR1 is SGHTA, CDR2 FQGNSA, per germline. V dropped 2 bases and J dropped 11 bases, with 19 bases sitting between them. The CDR3 contains 15 residues. Here the CDR3 reads CASSLSVGTAGSQHF. In DNA, the CDR3 is TGTGCCAGCAGCTTATCGGTCGGGACCGCGGGGTCCCAGCATTTT.

Concerning this clone: Mismatch with germline at one junction end may stem from a read error. V usage is TRBV27 and J usage is TRBJ2-7; possibly TRBD2 for D (5 bases). Germline CDR1 reads MNHEY; CDR2 reads SMNVEV (reference sequence). The CDR3 totals 15 residues. The CDR3 protein is CASCLSPRRGHEQYF. Written as DNA, the CDR3 is TGTGCCAGCTGTTTATCCCCACGACGGGGTCACGAGCAGTACTTC.

The table lists this clone with a few counts. The rearrangement uses TRBV5-4 and TRBJ1-1; D is possibly TRBD1 (5 bases). CDR1 SGHNT and CDR2 YYREEE come from the germline V gene (reference sequence). V was trimmed by 4 bases and J by 2 bases, leaving 12 bases between them. The CDR3 length is 14 residues. The chain's CDR3 is CASSRDSFNTEAFF. The CDR3 DNA reads TGTGCCAGCAGCCGAGACAGTTTTAACACTGAAGCTTTCTTT.

This clone was observed once. The chain is built from TRBV27 and TRBJ1-6; D is perhaps TRBD1 (6 bases). The CDR3 is made up of 18 amino acids. The germline CDR1 and CDR2 sequences are MNHEY and SMNVEV (reference sequence). V lost 4 bases to trimming and J lost 1 base, with 17 bases between them. CDR3 bases: TGTGCCAGCAGTTCAAGAGGGGGACCGGGATCCTATAATTCACCCCTCCACTTT. This codes for CASSSRGGPGSYNSPLHF.

This chain joins TRBV7-9 and TRBJ2-7, with 8 bases identical to TRBD1. The V and J ends lost 1 base and 0 bases, in that order; junction bases with no gene match: 8. The CDR3 is 17 residues long. CDR1 and CDR2 from the germline V gene are SEHNR and FQNEAQ (reference sequence). CDR3 region: CASSLDGQGMYSYEQYF. Written as DNA, the CDR3 is TGTGCCAGCAGCTTAGACGGACAGGGAATGTACTCCTACGAGCAGTACTTC.

The chain uses TRBV19 and TRBJ2-1, with 10 bases fitting TRBD2. J gave up 6 bases and V 8 bases, and 4 bases lay outside the gene matches. The CDR3 runs 13 residues. CDR1 is LNHDA and CDR2 is SQIVND in the germline V gene (reference sequence). The CDR3 region has the DNA TGTGCCAGTGTAGCGGGGGGTCGCAATGAGCAGTTCTTC. Translated, it gives CASVAGGRNEQFF.

In its sample, this clone was seen once. The rearrangement joins TRBV9 to TRBJ2-7; 11 nucleotides line up with TRBD2. Germline V gene sequence: CDR1 SGDLS, CDR2 YYNGEE. The CDR3 extends over 16 amino acids. V lost 2 bases, J lost 3 bases, and 7 bases stayed unmatched. The CDR3 sequence: CASSVDSGGGLYEQYF. The CDR3 DNA reads TGTGCCAGCAGCGTCGATAGCGGGGGGGGCCTCTACGAGCAGTACTTC.

This clone has more than one count but fewer than ten. This rearrangement joins TRBV15 to TRBJ2-2; 9 bases fit TRBD1. This CDR3 is 16 amino acids long. Germline V gene sequence: CDR1 LNHNV, CDR2 YYDKDF (reference sequence). Unmatched junction bases numbered 7, after V lost 6 bases and J lost 2 bases. This CDR3 reads CATRGEDRGNTGELFF. The DNA of the CDR3 is TGTGCCACCAGGGGAGAGGACAGGGGAAACACCGGGGAGCTGTTTTTT.

This clone was observed a handful of times. This chain joins TRBV6-6 and TRBJ1-6, with 9 bases that match TRBD1. The CDR3 runs 16 residues. Germline V lookup: CDR1 MNHNY, CDR2 SVGAGI (reference sequence). Trimming took 0 bases from V and 9 from J; bases not matched to a gene: 6. The CDR3 here is CASSYSTGGAGSPLHF. The DNA of the CDR3 is TGTGCCAGCAGTTACTCTACAGGGGGCGCGGGTTCACCCCTCCACTTT.

The V call is TRBV28, the J call TRBJ2-3; 10 bases are shared with TRBD2. The CDR3 consists of 15 residues. Germline CDR1 is MDHEN and CDR2 is SYDVKM. Unmatched junction bases numbered 5, after V lost 3 bases and J lost 5 bases. The CDR3, as DNA: TGTGCCAGCAGTTTTCTAGCGGGAGCCAGAGATACGCAGTATTTT. Its protein is CASSFLAGARDTQYF.

The chain couples TRBV6-6 to TRBJ1-4; D perhaps matches TRBD1 (6 bases). This CDR3 spans 14 amino acids. In germline, CDR1 is MNHNY, CDR2 SVGAGI (reference sequence). V shed 3 bases and J shed 8 bases, with 13 bases lying between them. Written as DNA, the CDR3 is TGTGCCAGCAGTTATGCACAGGGCAGAGAAAAACTGTTTTTT. Its translation is CASSYAQGREKLFF.